This T cell receptor beta chain was captured in a study of T cell changes during pregnancy in multiple sclerosis. In its sample, this clone was seen once. Clones were sequenced by immunoSEQ multiplex PCR, and TCRdb holds only the in-frame ones, with some missing. The data hold roughly 60,000 clones, with approximately 92% observed a single time. The CDR3 is 15 residues long. Germline V gives CDR1 KGHSH, CDR2 LQKENI. After removal of 4 bases from V and 5 bases from J, the junction contained 10 bases not matched to a gene. This specimen consisted of peripheral blood, obtained in the second trimester of pregnancy. The chain recombines TRBV18 with TRBJ2-7; TRBD1 matches 8 bases. This receptor was taken from a female donor with multiple sclerosis, enrolled in a pregnancy study. CDR3 in DNA: TGTGCCAGCTCACTGAGGACAGGGTGGTCTCACGAGCAGTACTTC. Its protein product is CASSLRTGWSHEQYF.